A selection of T cell receptor beta chains follows, all from one sample in a study of metastatic and nonmetastatic thyroid tumors. MiXCR was used by TCRdb to re-call the PCR reads. Of about 38,000 clones in the sample, about 45% were seen once. Sequenced material: tumor tissue. These receptors were obtained from a male donor with papillary thyroid cancer or a benign thyroid nodule (not recorded which). Some clones in this sample may be carry-over from other donors' samples. The CDR3 runs from the conserved cysteine through the conserved F or W. A D gene is named only where the DNA matches it firmly. Where a row states a size, it is once, few, many or the class of an expanded clone; other rows omit it.

clone_size,d_call,v_call,j_call,cdr3_nt,cdr3_aa
NA,TRBD1,TRBV20-1,TRBJ1-5,TGCAGTGCTAGAGATTTCGGACAGGCCAATCAGCCCCAGCATTTT,CSARDFGQANQPQHF
NA,NA,TRBV7-6,TRBJ2-1,TGTGCCAGCAGCTTAGACGGACGTATTTACAATGAGCAGTTCTTC,CASSLDGRIYNEQFF
NA,NA,TRBV20-1,TRBJ2-3,TGCAGTGCTAGGGGATCCAGGGCGGATACGCAGTATTTT,CSARGSRADTQYF
few,TRBD2,TRBV11-2,TRBJ2-7,TGTGCCAGTCACCAACTAGCGGGATATTACGAGCAGTACTTC,CASHQLAGYYEQYF
many,NA,TRBV5-1,TRBJ2-7,TGCGCCAGCAGCTTGGCAGGGGGACTTTTCTACGAGCAGTACTTC,CASSLAGGLFYEQYF
NA,NA,TRBV30,TRBJ2-2,TGTGCCTGGAGTGTACTGAACACCGGGGAGCTGTTTTTT,CAWSVLNTGELFF
few,TRBD1,TRBV20-1,TRBJ1-5,TGCAGTGCTATCCAGACAGGGGGTCAGCCCCAGCATTTT,CSAIQTGGQPQHF
NA,NA,TRBV5-6,TRBJ2-2,TGTGCCACCGCCCCGTACAGTGCCACCGGGGAGCTGTTTTTT,CATAPYSATGELFF
NA,TRBD2,TRBV9,TRBJ2-7,TGTGCCAGCAGCCCCCGGGGGGGAGGTTTCTACGAGCAGTACTTC,CASSPRGGGFYEQYF
few,NA,TRBV6-2/TRBV6-3,TRBJ1-5,TGTGCCAGCAGTTCAGACGGATATAGCAATCAGCCCCAGCATTTT,CASSSDGYSNQPQHF
NA,TRBD1,TRBV11-2,TRBJ1-3,TGTGCCAGCAGCTCCGAGAGCCAGGGGGGCATTGGAAACACCATATATTTT,CASSSESQGGIGNTIYF
NA,TRBD1,TRBV18,TRBJ1-1,TGTGCCAGCTCACCTAGGCAGGGGGATGAAGCTTTCTTT,CASSPRQGDEAFF
NA,NA,TRBV30,TRBJ1-1,TGTGCCTGGGTTACCCCGAACACTGAAGCTTTCTTT,CAWVTPNTEAFF
few,NA,TRBV6-1,TRBJ1-3,TGTGCCAGCAGTGAAACCGTGACGGGAGCGGGAAACACCATATATTTT,CASSETVTGAGNTIYF
NA,TRBD1,TRBV20-1,TRBJ1-2,TGCAGTGCCCCCGGGACAGCCGAAGATGGCTACACCTTC,CSAPGTAEDGYTF